This T cell receptor (beta chain) came from a study of regulatory T cells in long-lasting Graves disease. Trimming cost V 8 bases and J 3 bases, with 11 bases left between them. Germline V CDR1 and CDR2: SNHLY, FYNNEI. The CDR3 is 12 amino acids. HTBI primers from iRepertoire and Arm-PCR of CDR3 regions yielded the TCR beta libraries. TCRdb processed the multiplex PCR reads anew with MiXCR; each CDR3 protein has one entry. Of roughly 520,000 distinct CDR3 sequences in the sample, around 12% are singletons; the top ten hold about 8.9%. This clonotype was counted many times. The time point is: newly diagnosed GD, antithyroid drugs for less than 3 months. With RNA extracted from PBMCs as input, the TCR library was made. The same sample was also used in a study of T cells in Graves' hyperthyroidism and ophthalmopathy.

The clonotype comes from a woman aged 30 to 39 with Graves disease. The V gene is TRBV2, the J gene TRBJ2-7, with a possible D match to TRBD1 (6 bases). The source material was peripheral blood mononuclear cells (PBMCs), sampled at new diagnosis, from a patient treated with antithyroid drugs. CDR3 amino acids: CASRQGNYEQYF. CDR3 coding DNA: TGTGCCAGCCGGCAGGGGAACTACGAGCAGTACTTC.